This entry describes one T cell receptor (beta chain). Its antigen is as yet unknown. Sequencing was performed with immunoSEQ multiplex PCR; in TCRdb, only in-frame clones are kept and a portion is missing. The sample yields around 80,000 clones, 92% seen once. These data come from a study of T cell responses to AZD1222 COVID-19 vaccine. Study-level points and caveats: Reports indicate that nearly half of spike-specific TCRs are directed at unmutated variant regions.

The receptor was derived from an adult who received the AZD1222 COVID-19 vaccine. The specimen was peripheral blood, collected 28 days after the second AZD1222 dose.

The CDR3 DNA reads TGTGCCAGCAGCTTAGGGGGCCCTGGAAACACCATATATTTT. As protein: CASSLGGPGNTIYF. This chain uses TRBV11-3 with TRBJ1-3; D possibly corresponds to TRBD1 (5 bases). The CDR3 is made up of 14 amino acids. V was cut by 1 base and J by 2 bases, with 6 bases left in between. From germline, CDR1 is SGHNT and CDR2 YENEEA.